What follows are 27 T cell receptor beta chains derived from one specimen sequenced in a study of blood T cell repertoires in COVID-19 (dated by TCRdb to between 2020 and 2021). The library relied on the immunoSEQ multiplex PCR assay. TCRdb took this table from immuneACCESS and kept in-frame rearrangements with V and J called. Such tables lack part of the clones; where checked against another copy, unresolved V genes explain under half of the gap, and the rest is unexplained. The sample data list tens of thousands of clones, and about 80% of these were observed just once. The ten largest clones take up 28% of the sample. The material sequenced was peripheral blood. Receptor source: a man aged 70-80 years with acute or convalescent COVID-19.

The V gene is TRBV12-3 or TRBV12-4, the J gene TRBJ2-7; TRBD1 matches 8 bases. J gave up 4 bases and V 4 bases, and 3 bases lay outside the gene matches. This CDR3 region has 13 residues. The CDR3 is CASSWTGTYEQYF. DNA for the CDR3: TGTGCCAGCAGTTGGACAGGGACTTACGAGCAGTACTTC.

V usage is TRBV28 and J usage is TRBJ2-5; 7 bases align to TRBD1. The V gene's germline CDR1 is MDHEN and CDR2 SYDVKM. CDR3 length: 14 residues. With V trimmed by 5 bases and J by 4 bases, 7 bases remained unmatched. CDR3 sequence (DNA): TGTGCCAGCAGTCCCCAGACAGGGACAGAGACCCAGTACTTC. As protein: CASSPQTGTETQYF.

Written as DNA, the CDR3 is TGTGCCAGCAGTCGAGCGACAGGGTTCGGCGCAGATACGCAGTATTTT. Amino acids: CASSRATGFGADTQYF. The chain employs TRBV6-6 and TRBJ2-3; 7 positions match TRBD1. V shed 5 bases, J shed 4 bases, and the junction held 12 bases outside the gene matches. The CDR3 totals 16 residues. Germline loops: CDR1 MNHNY, CDR2 SVGAGI (reference sequence).

The J gene is TRBJ2-5, the V gene TRBV7-9; D gene unclear. Germline V gene data show CDR1 as SEHNR and CDR2 as FQNEAQ (reference sequence). The V gene lost 5 bases and the J gene lost 5 bases, with 24 bases spanning the gap. There are 17 residues in the CDR3. CDR3 sequence reads: CASSPRSSEFGRETQYF. CDR3 sequence (DNA): TGTGCCAGCAGCCCAAGGTCGTCGGAGTTCGGTCGGGAGACCCAGTACTTC.

This chain connects TRBV6-5 to TRBJ1-1, with D uncertain. The germline V gene has CDR1 MNHEY and CDR2 SVGAGI. Trimming took off 2 bases at V and 1 base at J, with 11 bases between the two ends. The CDR3 is 15 amino acids. The chain's CDR3 is CASSYEKLRNTEAFF. As DNA, the CDR3 is TGTGCCAGCAGTTACGAAAAACTTAGGAACACTGAAGCTTTCTTT.

V and J are TRBV28 and TRBJ2-7; possible D gene TRBD2, 7 bases. Germline V gene sequence: CDR1 MDHEN, CDR2 SYDVKM. Trimming pared 5 bases from V and 7 bases from J, leaving 18 bases between. This CDR3 region has 14 residues. In nucleotides, the CDR3 is TGTGCCAGCAGTACGGGGGGCTCGAAGGGGGAGCAGTACTTC. Amino acids: CASSTGGSKGEQYF.

This chain uses TRBV19 with TRBJ2-7, with 9 bases lining up with TRBD2. Per the germline V gene, CDR1 is LNHDA and CDR2 is SQIVND (reference sequence). The length of the CDR3 is 17 residues. Trimming at V came to 6 bases and at J to 4 bases, leaving 16 bases not matched to a gene. CDR3 in DNA: TGTGCCAGTAGGGATCTTAGCGGGAGAGGAGGGATATACGAGCAGTACTTC. It is translated as CASRDLSGRGGIYEQYF.

V is TRBV10-2 and J is TRBJ2-7; no reliable D call. Per germline, CDR1 WSHSY and CDR2 SAAADI. CDR3 length equals 11 residues. The V gene lost 6 bases and the J gene lost 7 bases, with 10 bases spanning the gap. The CDR3 loop reads CASSRSGEQYF. CDR3 nucleotides: TGCGCCAGCAGCCGATCGGGTGAGCAGTACTTC.

This clone occurred once. The V gene is TRBV9, the J gene TRBJ1-5; a possible D gene is TRBD1 (6 bases). Trimming took 4 bases from V and 0 from J, leaving 26 bases between them. Per germline, CDR1 SGDLS and CDR2 YYNGEE. CDR3 size: 20 residues. Written as DNA, the CDR3 is TGTGCCAGCAGCCCCGAGGACCGACAGGTAGAAGTTTATAGCAATCAGCCCCAGCATTTT. It codes for CASSPEDRQVEVYSNQPQHF.

This clone was observed many times. V is TRBV19 and J is TRBJ1-2; TRBD1 agrees at 7 bases. V lost 11 bases, J lost 8 bases, and 11 bases stayed unmatched. CDR1 is LNHDA, CDR2 SQIVND, per germline (reference sequence). The CDR3 consists of 12 residues. CDR3 in DNA: TGTGCCGCGACGGACAGGATTGGCGGCTACACCTTC. The encoded protein is CAATDRIGGYTF.

The chain is built from TRBV7-8 and TRBJ1-1; tentative D call: TRBD1 (6 bases). Per the germline V gene, CDR1 is SGHVS and CDR2 is FQNEAQ. Trimming removed 3 bases at V and 0 bases at J, with 17 bases between. The CDR3 is made up of 17 amino acids. The CDR3: CASSLGSRDTLNTEAFF. In nucleotides, the CDR3 is TGTGCCAGCAGCTTGGGGTCACGGGACACGTTGAACACTGAAGCTTTCTTT.

This sequence joins TRBV5-1 and TRBJ1-4, with a possible D match to TRBD1 (5 bases). V lost 4 bases to trimming and J lost 8 bases, with 18 bases between them. Germline V gives CDR1 SGHRS, CDR2 YFSETQ. The CDR3 covers 15 residues. The CDR3 DNA sequence: TGCGCCAGCAGCCCGCCTGACAGTCAAAGGGAAAAACTGTTTTTT. Protein: CASSPPDSQREKLFF.

This chain uses TRBV24-1 with TRBJ2-1; unclear D gene. V was clipped by 1 base and J by 4 bases, with 10 bases between them. CDR1 KGHDR and CDR2 SFDVKD come from the germline V gene. The CDR3 consists of 15 residues. The DNA of the CDR3 is TGTGCCACCAGTGATTTCGGCACACTATACAATGAGCAGTTCTTC. Protein sequence: CATSDFGTLYNEQFF.

V usage is TRBV2 and J usage is TRBJ2-2; 12 bases line up with TRBD1. This CDR3 contains 15 residues. The J segment lost 4 bases and the V segment lost 9 bases, leaving 6 bases of the junction unmatched. Germline-derived CDR1 and CDR2 are SNHLY and FYNNEI. CDR3 region: CASRLGQGATGELFF. CDR3 coding DNA: TGTGCCAGTCGACTGGGACAGGGGGCCACCGGGGAGCTGTTTTTT.

This chain uses TRBV18 with TRBJ1-2; tentative D call: TRBD1 (5 bases). Germline loops: CDR1 KGHSH, CDR2 LQKENI. There are 13 residues in the CDR3. Trimming removed 6 bases from V and 7 bases from J, with 15 bases in between. As DNA, the CDR3 is TGTGCCAGCTCCCCCGACGGTGACAGTGGCTACACCTTC. This encodes CASSPDGDSGYTF. Full variable domain (rest looked up from reference TRBV18 and TRBJ1-2): NAGVMQNPRHLVRRRGQEARLRCSPMKGHSHVYWYRQLPEEGLKFMVYLQKENIIDESGMPKERFSAEFPKEGPSILRIQQVVRGDSAAYFCASSPDGDSGYTFGSGTRLTVV.

The chain links TRBV7-9 to TRBJ2-7; D is possibly TRBD1 (6 bases). The ends were cut back, 5 bases at V and 2 bases at J, with 16 bases in the middle. The CDR3 consists of 15 residues. Germline values: CDR1 SEHNR, CDR2 FQNEAQ (reference sequence). The CDR3 coding sequence is TGTGCCAGCAGCGTTGTAACACAGGGAACCTACGAGCAGTACTTC. The encoded protein is CASSVVTQGTYEQYF.

This clone was detected only once. The chain employs TRBV7-3 and TRBJ1-1; D is possibly TRBD1 (5 bases). The CDR3 length is 13 residues. The ends were cut back, 5 bases at V and 9 bases at J, with 16 bases in the middle. From germline, CDR1 is SGHTA and CDR2 FQGTGA. DNA for the CDR3: TGTGCCAGCAGCCCCACAGGTTCGGGTAAAGCTTTCTTT. Translating gives CASSPTGSGKAFF.

The gene calls are TRBV4-1 and TRBJ2-1; D is perhaps TRBD1 (6 bases). CDR1 and CDR2 from the germline V gene are MGHRA and YSYEKL. This CDR3 is built from 17 residues. V shed 0 bases and J shed 6 bases, with 18 bases lying between them. Here the CDR3 reads CASSQEIQGSLSNEQFF. The CDR3, as DNA: TGCGCCAGCAGCCAAGAAATTCAGGGGTCCCTAAGCAATGAGCAGTTCTTC.

The count of this clone is one. The chain carries TRBV5-6 and TRBJ2-1; 12 positions match TRBD2. Losses at the gene ends were 1 base for V and 9 bases for J; bases not matched to a gene: 5. CDR1 is SGHDT, CDR2 YYEEEE, per germline. The CDR3 is made up of 15 amino acids. For the CDR3, the DNA is TGTGCCAGCAGCTTGCGGACTAGCGGGATTAGTGAGCAGTTCTTC. Protein sequence: CASSLRTSGISEQFF. The full variable domain, with the rest looked up from reference TRBV5-6 and TRBJ2-1, is DAGVTQSPTHLIKTRGQQVTLRCSPKSGHDTVSWYQQALGQGPQFIFQYYEEEERQRGNFPDRFSGHQFPNYSSELNVNALLLGDSALYLCASSLRTSGISEQFFGPGTRLTVL.

In regard to this clone: One end of the junction is discordant with germline, which a read error may explain. The chain recombines TRBV10-2 with TRBJ1-5, with 7 bases that match TRBD1. CDR3 size: 14 residues. In germline, CDR1 is WSHSY, CDR2 SAAADI. The CDR3 region is CASSESGQYQPQHF. DNA for the CDR3: TGCGCCAGCAGTGAGTCGGGACAGTATCAGCCGCAGCATTTT.

This chain uses TRBV27 with TRBJ2-7, with 7 bases that match TRBD1. From germline, CDR1 is MNHEY and CDR2 SMNVEV (reference sequence). The CDR3 contains 14 residues. V was clipped by 4 bases and J by 5 bases; unmatched bases: 8. The CDR3: CASSSRQGRNEQYF. For the CDR3, the DNA is TGTGCCAGCAGTTCGCGACAGGGCCGGAACGAGCAGTACTTC.

The chain is built from TRBV3-1 (or the pseudogene TRBV3-2) and TRBJ2-2, with D possibly being TRBD2 (6 bases). Germline V gene lookup returns CDR1 LGHDT and CDR2 YNNKEL (reference sequence). The V end was cut by 0 bases, the J end by 4 bases, with 15 bases between. This CDR3 comprises 17 residues. The chain's CDR3 is CASSQDLSGSATGELFF. CDR3 nucleotides: TGTGCCAGCAGCCAAGATCTTTCCGGGAGCGCCACCGGGGAGCTGTTTTTT.

This clone showed up just once. J is TRBJ2-1 and V is TRBV18; 9 bases agree with TRBD2. Germline lookup yields CDR1 KGHSH and CDR2 LQKENI. V was clipped by 6 bases and J by 3 bases; unmatched bases: 9. The length of the CDR3 is 16 residues. The CDR3 DNA reads as TGTGCCAGCTCCCTAACGACAGCGGGAGGCTACAATGAGCAGTTCTTC. This translates into CASSLTTAGGYNEQFF. The full variable domain, completed using reference TRBV18 and TRBJ2-1, is NAGVMQNPRHLVRRRGQEARLRCSPMKGHSHVYWYRQLPEEGLKFMVYLQKENIIDESGMPKERFSAEFPKEGPSILRIQQVVRGDSAAYFCASSLTTAGGYNEQFFGPGTRLTVL.

The J gene is TRBJ2-3, the V gene TRBV9; 12 bases align to TRBD1. V shed 4 bases, J shed 4 bases, and the junction held 4 bases outside the gene matches. CDR3 size: 15 residues. Germline V gene data show CDR1 as SGDLS and CDR2 as YYNGEE. The CDR3 DNA sequence: TGTGCCAGCAGCACCGGGACAGGGGGCGCAGATACGCAGTATTTT. As protein: CASSTGTGGADTQYF.

This chain links TRBV24-1 with TRBJ2-6; D perhaps matches TRBD2 (6 bases). The CDR3 is 22 amino acids. Germline-derived CDR1 and CDR2 are KGHDR and SFDVKD. Trimming stripped 7 bases from V and 0 bases from J, with 30 bases between. As DNA, the CDR3 is TGTGCCACCAGCCTATGGGGGGAAAATAGGGCCGCGGCCAACTCTGGGGCCAACGTCCTGACTTTC. It yields the protein CATSLWGENRAAANSGANVLTF.

In this sample, this clone turned up a few times. The V and J genes are TRBV19 and TRBJ2-7; 9 nucleotides line up with TRBD2. This CDR3 region has 13 residues. Germline V gene sequence: CDR1 LNHDA, CDR2 SQIVND (reference sequence). V lost 5 bases and J lost 3; bases outside the gene matches: 2. The CDR3 is CASSSAGGYEQYF. CDR3 DNA: TGTGCCAGTAGTTCAGCGGGAGGCTACGAGCAGTACTTC.

The genes are TRBV6-5 and TRBJ1-5; D is perhaps TRBD1 (5 bases). CDR1 is MNHEY, CDR2 SVGAGI, per germline. The CDR3 has 15 residues. Deletions cut 6 bases from V and 6 bases from J, with 18 bases between. CDR3 in amino acids: CASSPRDFTSQPQHF. In DNA form, the CDR3 reads TGTGCCAGCAGCCCGCGGGACTTCACTAGTCAGCCCCAGCATTTT.